The TCR beta chain under discussion was sequenced for a study of blood T cell repertoires in COVID-19. Study-wide context: COVID-19 samples, acute and convalescent, were from the United States, Italy and Spain. T cells, B-cell-depleted T cells, or PBMCs supplied cDNA or gDNA.

The V gene end was trimmed by 5 bases and the J gene end by 11 bases; junction bases not matched to a gene: 9. The CDR3 is 13 amino acids. CDR1 SGHNT and CDR2 YENEEA come from the germline V gene. TCRdb keeps only in-frame clones here, not all; method: immunoSEQ multiplex PCR. This table has some 200,000 clones, around nine tenths appearing once. The genes are TRBV11-3 and TRBJ2-1, with 7 bases matching TRBD2. The clonotype was recovered from a woman aged 18-29 years who had recovered from COVID-19. Sequencing used peripheral blood. Here the CDR3 DNA reads TGTGCCAGCAGCCCCCTCTCCGGGACTAAGCAGTTCTTC. It encodes CASSPLSGTKQFF.